These 27 T cell receptor beta chains share one sample of origin, sequenced in a study of neoadjuvant anti-PD-1 for oral cavity cancer. Clones were sequenced by immunoSEQ multiplex PCR, and TCRdb holds only the in-frame ones, with some missing. This table holds 68,000 or so clones, 70% to 90% found once. Specified time point: after neoadjuvant nivolumab, at surgical resection. The specimen was PBMCs, collected after nivolumab (anti-PD-1) treatment. These receptors came from a person between 35 and 79 years old with oral cavity squamous cell carcinoma.

V and J are TRBV6-1 and TRBJ2-1, with D hard to call. V lost 7 bases and J 5 bases, leaving 12 bases between the germline ends. The germline V gene encodes CDR1 MNHNS and CDR2 SASEGT. CDR3 length: 13 amino acids. For the CDR3, the DNA is TGTGCCAGCACAGCCGGACGGCACAATGAGCAGTTCTTC. It specifies CASTAGRHNEQFF.

CDR3 sequence: CASRREASLNTEAFF. CDR3 DNA sequence: TGTGCCAGCAGGCGGGAGGCTTCTCTGAACACTGAAGCTTTCTTT. This chain connects TRBV2 to TRBJ1-1; no reliable D call. The V end lost 6 bases, the J end lost 0 bases, and 14 bases lay between the germline ends. The CDR3 extends over 15 amino acids. Per germline, CDR1 SNHLY and CDR2 FYNNEI.

The chain uses TRBV6-5 and TRBJ1-1; TRBD1 matches 9 bases. V was clipped by 0 bases and J by 5 bases; unmatched bases: 4. CDR1 and CDR2 (germline): MNHEY, SVGAGI. The CDR3 is made up of 15 amino acids. The CDR3 reads CASSYSGTGLTEAFF. DNA for the CDR3: TGTGCCAGCAGTTACTCAGGGACAGGGCTGACTGAAGCTTTCTTT.

The chain employs TRBV27 and TRBJ1-2; D gene ambiguous. The CDR3 covers 14 residues. V gave up 6 bases and J gave up 1 base, with 12 bases separating them. Germline V lookup: CDR1 MNHEY, CDR2 SMNVEV (reference sequence). CDR3 region: CASSPGSINYGYTF. CDR3 nucleotide sequence: TGTGCCAGCAGCCCGGGATCGATTAACTATGGCTACACCTTC.

The rearrangement joins TRBV7-3 to TRBJ1-2, with 8 bases matching TRBD1. The CDR3 contains 14 residues. Per the germline V gene, CDR1 is SGHTA and CDR2 is FQGTGA. Trimming cost V 5 bases and J 4 bases; bases outside gene matches: 6. CDR3 DNA sequence: TGTGCCAGCAGCCCGACAGGGGATGGCTATGGCTACACCTTC. It is translated as CASSPTGDGYGYTF. The full variable domain, rest sourced from reference TRBV7-3 and TRBJ1-2, is GAGVSQTPSNKVTEKGKYVELRCDPISGHTALYWYRQSLGQGPEFLIYFQGTGAADDSGLPNDRFFAVRPEGSVSTLKIQRTERGDSAVYLCASSPTGDGYGYTFGSGTRLTVV.

This chain joins TRBV28 and TRBJ2-7, with D tentatively TRBD1 or TRBD2 (5 bases each). V lost 4 bases, J lost 3 bases, and 16 bases lay in between. The CDR3 covers 15 residues. CDR1 and CDR2 (germline): MDHEN, SYDVKM. The CDR3 DNA is TGTGCCAGCAGTTCATCAGACGGGACCCTCTACGAGCAGTACTTC. Encoded protein: CASSSSDGTLYEQYF.

V gene TRBV2 combines with J gene TRBJ2-4; TRBD2 might be the D (6 bases). V gave up 4 bases and J gave up 7 bases, with 14 bases separating them. The CDR3 consists of 14 residues. CDR1 is SNHLY, CDR2 FYNNEI, per germline. The CDR3 coding sequence is TGTGCCAGCAGTGGGGACTCGGTGGGGAACATTCAGTACTTC. Encoded protein: CASSGDSVGNIQYF.

This chain joins TRBV30 and TRBJ1-5; maybe TRBD1 (5 bases). Trimming removed 5 bases at V and 1 base at J, with 9 bases between. CDR1 and CDR2 (germline): GTSNPN, SVGIG (reference sequence). The CDR3 has 13 residues. The CDR3, as DNA: TGTGCCTGGGCTCGGGACAGCAATCAGCCCCAGCATTTT. Translated: CAWARDSNQPQHF.

This rearrangement joins TRBV29-1 to TRBJ2-1; the D gene is possibly TRBD2 (5 bases). V lost 7 bases to trimming and J lost 5 bases, with 12 bases between them. Per germline, CDR1 SQVTM and CDR2 ANQGSEA. The CDR3 is 12 residues long. The CDR3 region is CSATREHNEQFF. In DNA form, the CDR3 reads TGCAGCGCCACCCGGGAACACAATGAGCAGTTCTTC.

The V call is TRBV11-2, the J call TRBJ1-5, with 9 bases identical to TRBD1. In germline, CDR1 is SGHAT, CDR2 FQNNGV. This CDR3 is built from 15 residues. The V segment lost 1 base and the J segment 3 bases; nucleotides outside the gene matches: 1. CDR3 sequence (DNA): TGTGCCAGCAGCTTAGGGACAGGGGTCAATCAGCCCCAGCATTTT. Protein product: CASSLGTGVNQPQHF.

The V call is TRBV5-1, the J call TRBJ1-4; TRBD1 is a possible D gene (6 bases). V gave up 4 bases and J gave up 7 bases, with 17 bases separating them. The CDR3 sequence is 15 residues long. Looked up from germline, CDR1 is SGHRS and CDR2 is YFSETQ. Written as DNA, the CDR3 is TGCGCCAGCAGCCTGGGGGGGACAAACAGTGAAAAACTGTTTTTT. This gives the protein CASSLGGTNSEKLFF.

This clone was seen just once. The chain has TRBV28 and TRBJ1-3, with a possible D match to TRBD1 (5 bases). In germline, CDR1 is MDHEN, CDR2 SYDVKM. Trimming removed 5 bases from V and 2 bases from J, with 7 bases in between. This CDR3 has 13 amino acids. The CDR3 spells CASSQGAGNTIYF. The CDR3 region has the DNA TGTGCCAGCAGTCAAGGGGCTGGAAACACCATATATTTT. Supplemented by reference TRBV28 and TRBJ1-3, the full variable domain reads DVKVTQSSRYLVKRTGEKVFLECVQDMDHENMFWYRQDPGLGLRLIYFSYDVKMKEKGDIPEGYSVSREKKERFSLILESASTNQTSMYLCASSQGAGNTIYFGEGSWLTVV.

The CDR3 sequence is CASSPPKGRLNTEAFF. The CDR3 DNA is TGTGCCAGCTCACCACCGAAGGGAAGGCTGAACACTGAAGCTTTCTTT. The chain couples TRBV18 to TRBJ1-1; no definite D call. Germline V gives CDR1 KGHSH, CDR2 LQKENI. This CDR3 region has 16 residues. The ends were cut back, 0 bases at V and 0 bases at J, with 11 bases in the middle.

This clone appeared once. A junction boundary mismatches the germline segment, possibly from a read error. In nucleotides, the CDR3 is TGTGCCAGCAGTTTAGGGGCCGGGGAGCTGTTTTTT. Protein sequence: CASSLGAGELFF. This chain uses TRBV11-3 with TRBJ2-2, with D possibly being TRBD1 (5 bases). Germline loops: CDR1 SGHNT, CDR2 YENEEA. The CDR3 has 12 amino acids.

The CDR3 protein is CASQRADEQFF. The CDR3, as DNA: TGTGCCAGCCAAAGAGCGGATGAGCAGTTCTTC. The chain combines TRBV7-9 with TRBJ2-1; possible D gene TRBD2, 5 bases. V lost 8 bases and J lost 8, with 10 bases in between. Germline CDR1 reads SEHNR; CDR2 reads FQNEAQ (reference sequence). This CDR3 is 11 amino acids long.

The chain employs TRBV6-1 and TRBJ1-4; D is ambiguous. V was trimmed by 5 bases and J by 4 bases, leaving 8 bases between them. Looked up from germline, CDR1 is MNHNS and CDR2 is SASEGT. The CDR3 spans 13 residues. CDR3 amino acids: CASSLSGNEKLFF. In nucleotides, the CDR3 is TGTGCCAGCAGTTTAAGCGGTAATGAAAAACTGTTTTTT.

The chain uses TRBV5-4 and TRBJ1-2; no firm D call. The CDR3 contains 13 residues. V was shortened by 0 bases and J by 4 bases, with 7 bases between the two germline ends. The germline V gene encodes CDR1 SGHNT and CDR2 YYREEE (reference sequence). The CDR3 nucleotides read TGTGCCAGCAGCTTGGAAGCGCTCTATGGCTACACCTTC. This translates into CASSLEALYGYTF.

This chain links TRBV2 with TRBJ1-3; D is ambiguous. Germline-derived CDR1 and CDR2 are SNHLY and FYNNEI. CDR3 length: 15 residues. V lost 4 bases and J lost 0, with 10 bases in between. In nucleotides, the CDR3 is TGTGCCAGCAGTGGTCAAGCTACCTCTGGAAACACCATATATTTT. Amino acid sequence: CASSGQATSGNTIYF.

This sequence joins TRBV28 and TRBJ2-1; TRBD2 aligns across 11 bases. Germline V lookup: CDR1 MDHEN, CDR2 SYDVKM. There are 20 residues in the CDR3. The J segment lost 5 bases and the V segment lost 4 bases, leaving 19 bases of the junction unmatched. This CDR3 is CASSSAGVAGGPGRNNEQFF. The CDR3 nucleotides are TGTGCCAGCAGTTCTGCCGGCGTAGCGGGAGGGCCCGGAAGGAACAATGAGCAGTTCTTC.

J is TRBJ1-2 and V is TRBV19; TRBD1 aligns across 9 bases. This CDR3 contains 14 residues. Germline lookup yields CDR1 LNHDA and CDR2 SQIVND (reference sequence). V lost 3 bases and J lost 8; bases outside the gene matches: 7. The CDR3 coding sequence is TGTGCCAGTAGTATGGACAGGGGTCCCGGCGGCTACACCTTC. Residues: CASSMDRGPGGYTF.

In this sample, this clone turned up once. The V call is TRBV29-1, the J call TRBJ1-1; D possibly corresponds to TRBD1 (5 bases). Between the trimmed V and J ends, which lost 5 bases and 1 base, there was a span of 11 bases. There are 13 residues in the CDR3. CDR1 and CDR2 (germline): SQVTM, ANQGSEA. The CDR3 region has the DNA TGCAGCGTTCCCGCTGGGGGGAACACTGAAGCTTTCTTT. This sequence encodes CSVPAGGNTEAFF. Together with reference TRBV29-1 and TRBJ1-1, the CDR3 gives the full variable domain: SAVISQKPSRDICQRGTSLTIQCQVDSQVTMMFWYRQQPGQSLTLIATANQGSEATYESGFVIDKFPISRPNLTFSTLTVSNMSPEDSSIYLCSVPAGGNTEAFFGQGTRLTVV.

This chain connects TRBV9 to TRBJ2-1; 8 nucleotides align to TRBD2. Losses at the gene ends were 0 bases for V and 4 bases for J; bases not matched to a gene: 3. The CDR3 consists of 15 residues. CDR1 and CDR2 (germline): SGDLS, YYNGEE. The CDR3 DNA is TGTGCCAGCAGCGTAGCGGGAGGGAGGTACAATGAGCAGTTCTTC. The encoded protein is CASSVAGGRYNEQFF. The full variable domain, rest sourced from reference TRBV9 and TRBJ2-1, is DSGVTQTPKHLITATGQRVTLRCSPRSGDLSVYWYQQSLDQGLQFLIQYYNGEERAKGNILERFSAQQFPDLHSELNLSSLELGDSALYFCASSVAGGRYNEQFFGPGTRLTVL.

The rearrangement uses TRBV19 and TRBJ2-4, with TRBD2 as a possible D gene (6 bases). This CDR3 is 13 amino acids long. V lost 3 bases and J 10 bases, leaving 13 bases between the germline ends. From germline, CDR1 is LNHDA and CDR2 SQIVND (reference sequence). The CDR3 loop is CASSIVGGGIQYF. The DNA of the CDR3 is TGTGCCAGTAGTATCGTGGGGGGAGGTATTCAGTACTTC.

The V and J genes are TRBV5-1 and TRBJ2-3; 8 bases align to TRBD2. Germline V gene sequence: CDR1 SGHRS, CDR2 YFSETQ. The CDR3 length is 13 residues. V shed 2 bases, J shed 5 bases, and the junction held 1 base outside the gene matches. The CDR3 nucleotides read TGCGCCAGCAGCTTTCTAGCGGGAGATACGCAGTATTTT. Amino acids: CASSFLAGDTQYF. Filled out from reference TRBV5-1 and TRBJ2-3, the complete variable domain reads KAGVTQTPRYLIKTRGQQVTLSCSPISGHRSVSWYQQTPGQGLQFLFEYFSETQRNKGNFPGRFSGRQFSNSRSEMNVSTLELGDSALYLCASSFLAGDTQYFGPGTRLTVL.

The CDR3 here is CASSFNRDVETQYF. In DNA form, the CDR3 reads TGCGCCAGCAGCTTTAACAGGGACGTGGAGACCCAGTACTTC. V usage is TRBV5-1 and J usage is TRBJ2-5, with D possibly matching TRBD1 (6 bases). The CDR3 contains 14 residues. Per germline, CDR1 SGHRS and CDR2 YFSETQ. V shed 2 bases and J shed 5 bases, with 13 bases lying between them.

J is TRBJ2-2 and V is TRBV9; D call uncertain. CDR1 is SGDLS, CDR2 YYNGEE, per germline. CDR3 length equals 14 residues. The V and J ends lost 4 bases and 0 bases respectively, with 7 bases between them. The CDR3 reads CASSPRSNTGELFF. CDR3 nucleotide sequence: TGTGCCAGCAGCCCCCGGTCGAACACCGGGGAGCTGTTTTTT.

V is TRBV15 and J is TRBJ2-5, with TRBD2 as a possible D gene (5 bases). This CDR3 comprises 12 residues. V was shortened by 0 bases and J by 14 bases, with 13 bases between the two germline ends. From germline, CDR1 is LNHNV and CDR2 YYDKDF (reference sequence). The CDR3 region is CATSRDWASQYF. The CDR3, as DNA: TGTGCCACCAGCAGAGATTGGGCTAGCCAATACTTC.